The clone carrying this T cell receptor beta chain occurred a few times. What it binds is unknown. Germline V gene sequence: CDR1 KGHSH, CDR2 LQKENI. The CDR3 sequence is 15 residues long. The V and J ends lost 3 bases and 4 bases, in that order; junction bases with no gene match: 7. The whole isolated RNA underwent reverse transcription, so sequencing captured expressed TCRB transcripts. The assay was immunoSEQ multiplex PCR, and TCRdb's table has in-frame clones only and misses some. The sample lists under 300,000 clones; approximately 13% were seen once. The entry originates in a study of beta chain features in type 1 diabetes. Study background: Healthy donors resembled patients in age, gender and cell yields. Examination spanned about 99 million sorted cells from all samples. General study findings and limits: The study found that naive, central memory and Treg TCRB repertoires appeared more similar in patients than in healthy donors. The study found fewer insertions and more deletions at VDJ junctions in type 1 diabetes patients. Type 1 diabetes patients had TCRB CDR3s that were shorter (moderately but significantly so) in all four CD4+ subsets.

Sequencing was performed on naive CD4+ T cells from blood. The TCR originated in a man aged 25 to 40 with type 1 diabetes. The V call is TRBV18, the J call TRBJ1-2, with 8 bases matching TRBD1. As DNA, the CDR3 is TGTGCCAGCTCACCCTCCAGGGGGCTGGGCTATGGCTACACCTTC. Its translation is CASSPSRGLGYGYTF.